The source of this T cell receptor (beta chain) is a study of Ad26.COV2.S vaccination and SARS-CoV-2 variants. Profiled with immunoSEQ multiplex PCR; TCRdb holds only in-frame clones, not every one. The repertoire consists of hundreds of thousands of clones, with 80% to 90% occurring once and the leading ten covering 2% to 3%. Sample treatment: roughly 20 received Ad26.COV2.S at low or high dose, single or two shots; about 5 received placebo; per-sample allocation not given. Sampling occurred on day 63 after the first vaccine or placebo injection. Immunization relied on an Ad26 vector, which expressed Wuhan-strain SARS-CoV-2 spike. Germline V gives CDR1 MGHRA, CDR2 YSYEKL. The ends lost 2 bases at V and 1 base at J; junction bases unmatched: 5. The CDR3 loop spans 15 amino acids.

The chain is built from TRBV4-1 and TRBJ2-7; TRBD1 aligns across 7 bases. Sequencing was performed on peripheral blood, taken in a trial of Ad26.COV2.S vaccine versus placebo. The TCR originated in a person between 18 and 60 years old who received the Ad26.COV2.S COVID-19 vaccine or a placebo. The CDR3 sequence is CASSQWDSRSYEQYF. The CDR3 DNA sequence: TGCGCCAGCAGCCAATGGGACAGCAGGTCCTACGAGCAGTACTTC.